Listed below are T cell receptor beta chains from one sample, sequenced in a study of blood T cell repertoires in COVID-19. Repertoires were generated with immunoSEQ multiplex PCR, while TCRdb's copy carries only in-frame clones and drops some. The table records 52,000 or so clones, roughly 80% of them present only once. The sample taken for sequencing was peripheral blood. The source of these receptors is a human donor in a cohort sampled during active or convalescent COVID-19. CDR3s leave out the opening cysteine and the closing phenylalanine or tryptophan.

CDR3	V	J
ASSYPWGGLPGNTIY	TRBV7-3	TRBJ1-3
ASSLYQGGVGNTIY	TRBV5-4	TRBJ1-3
ASSITRGSSNQPQH	TRBV19	TRBJ1-5
ASSPGQGAYSPLH	TRBV18	TRBJ1-6
ASSSGNYGYT	TRBV11-2	TRBJ1-2
ASSQDWTGYQETQY	TRBV4-3	TRBJ2-5
ASSPWGGGVNTEAF	TRBV5-1	TRBJ1-1
ASVDRGNSPLH	TRBV2	TRBJ1-6
ASSWGQGGSYNEQF	TRBV7-2	TRBJ2-1
ASSDPGTSGGTGELF	TRBV9	TRBJ2-2
ASRVGGLMSYNEQF	TRBV27	TRBJ2-1
ATSGRLQGPTNNEQF	TRBV15	TRBJ2-1
ASSPLQGVGNTIY	TRBV9	TRBJ1-3
ATSDFGLAGGADTQY	TRBV24-1	TRBJ2-3
ASSLGAGTGEGYT	TRBV5-1	TRBJ1-2
ASSPRVFELGSPLH	TRBV5-8	TRBJ1-6
AISETQGYDEKLF	TRBV10-3	TRBJ1-4
ASSPGQGGYSNQPQH	TRBV18	TRBJ1-5
ASSPSYQSTDTQY	TRBV19	TRBJ2-3
ASSLFSIPTGQETQY	TRBV27	TRBJ2-5
ASSQVEGTGRENTEAF	TRBV4-3	TRBJ1-1
ASSNRSGELF	TRBV11-2	TRBJ2-2
ASSQGVGQPQH	TRBV7-9	TRBJ1-5
ASSYTAAQPQH	TRBV7-9	TRBJ1-5
ASSLAAGTGFYSGANVLT	TRBV5-1	TRBJ2-6
ASRVRDRGRYTEAF	TRBV19	TRBJ1-1
ASSQEGAGDTPVYGYT	TRBV4-1	TRBJ1-2
ASSLGTGIHEQY	TRBV7-9	TRBJ2-7
ASSQGGQGNTEAF	TRBV4-2	TRBJ1-1
ASSQDWVGATHSPLH	TRBV14	TRBJ1-6
ASSLTGGGDTQY	TRBV7-3	TRBJ2-3
ASGTGGHYGYT	TRBV12-3/TRBV12-4	TRBJ1-2
ASSGGAGVSATQY	TRBV19	TRBJ2-3
AAQTGGRTEAF	TRBV10-3	TRBJ1-1
ASTLNRGGTGELF	TRBV7-9	TRBJ2-2
ASSQEPGGNGGYT	TRBV4-3	TRBJ1-2
ASSPRVAEAF	TRBV18	TRBJ1-1
ASSIGGAGQGLNEQF	TRBV19	TRBJ2-1